A single sample gave rise to the 31 T cell receptor beta chains below, sequenced in a study of T cell responses to AZD1222 COVID-19 vaccine. Profiling relied on immunoSEQ multiplex PCR, and the TCRdb table lists in-frame clones only, not all of them. The table records 94,000 or so clones, about 89% of them present only once. The sequencing here drew on peripheral blood, taken on day 0 of AZD1222 vaccination. The source of these receptors is an adult in good health.

The genes are TRBV9 and TRBJ2-2; 10 bases line up with TRBD2. The CDR3 runs to 16 residues. The germline V gene has CDR1 SGDLS and CDR2 YYNGEE. Losses at the gene ends were 0 bases for V and 4 bases for J; bases not matched to a gene: 3. The CDR3 sequence: CASSVAGLAPTGELFF. CDR3 in DNA: TGTGCCAGCAGCGTAGCGGGACTAGCGCCCACCGGGGAGCTGTTTTTT.

V and J are TRBV28 and TRBJ1-5; 8 bases align to TRBD1. V dropped 6 bases and J dropped 0; count of bases not matched to a gene: 10. CDR3 size: 17 residues. Germline CDR1 MDHEN, CDR2 SYDVKM. Here the CDR3 reads CASRQKGQAYSNQPQHF. CDR3 sequence (DNA): TGTGCCAGCAGGCAAAAGGGACAGGCATATAGCAATCAGCCCCAGCATTTT.

Only a few counts were recorded for this clone. V gene TRBV6-5 combines with J gene TRBJ1-2; D is undetermined. Trimming removed 4 bases from V and 7 bases from J, with 13 bases in between. The CDR3 is 13 residues long. Germline V gene data show CDR1 as MNHEY and CDR2 as SVGAGI. The CDR3 here is CASSSKGFAGYTF. For the CDR3, the DNA is TGTGCCAGCAGTTCAAAAGGGTTCGCTGGCTACACCTTC.

J is TRBJ1-1 and V is TRBV6-5; D ambiguous. V lost 0 bases and J 6 bases, leaving 11 bases between the germline ends. Germline assignment: CDR1 MNHEY and CDR2 SVGAGI. This CDR3 has 14 amino acids. The CDR3 region has the DNA TGTGCCAGCAGTTACTCGGTCCAGAGGGCTGAAGCTTTCTTT. It yields the protein CASSYSVQRAEAFF.

V gene TRBV12-3 or TRBV12-4 combines with J gene TRBJ2-3, with D unclear. The CDR3 is 13 amino acids. The germline V and J ends were trimmed by 6 bases and 1 base, with 8 bases remaining between them. The DNA of the CDR3 is TGTGCCAGCAGATTCCTAGGCACAGATACGCAGTATTTT. Its protein product is CASRFLGTDTQYF.

The genes are TRBV19 and TRBJ1-5, with 7 bases aligning to TRBD1. The germline V gene has CDR1 LNHDA and CDR2 SQIVND (reference sequence). Trimming at V came to 5 bases and at J to 7 bases, leaving 5 bases not matched to a gene. This CDR3 contains 13 residues. This CDR3 is CASSAQGRQPQHF. As DNA, the CDR3 is TGTGCCAGTAGTGCACAGGGGAGACAGCCCCAGCATTTT. Drawing the rest from reference TRBV19 and TRBJ1-5, the complete variable domain is DGGITQSPKYLFRKEGQNVTLSCEQNLNHDAMYWYRQDPGQGLRLIYYSQIVNDFQKGDIAEGYSVSREKKESFPLTVTSAQKNPTAFYLCASSAQGRQPQHFGDGTRLSIL.

The chain combines TRBV30 with TRBJ1-5; perhaps TRBD1 as D (6 bases). This CDR3 spans 13 amino acids. V was trimmed by 5 bases and J by 3 bases, leaving 11 bases between them. Germline loops: CDR1 GTSNPN, CDR2 SVGIG (reference sequence). CDR3 nucleotides: TGTGCCTGGTGCAGGGGTTTCAATCAGCCCCAGCATTTT. It is translated as CAWCRGFNQPQHF.

This sequence joins TRBV5-1 and TRBJ2-3, with 11 bases lining up with TRBD2. The V gene end was trimmed by 0 bases and the J gene end by 7 bases; junction bases not matched to a gene: 10. Germline CDR1 and CDR2: SGHRS and YFSETQ. This CDR3 region has 17 residues. CDR3 bases: TGCGCCAGCAGCTTGGGACCCTCTAGCGGGGGGCGGAATACGCAGTATTTT. It codes for CASSLGPSSGGRNTQYF.

This chain links TRBV2 with TRBJ1-5; D gene uncertain. In germline, CDR1 is SNHLY, CDR2 FYNNEI. This CDR3 has 15 residues. The V end lost 3 bases, the J end lost 4 bases, and 13 bases lay between the germline ends. Written as DNA, the CDR3 is TGTGCCAGCAGTGAGTTGAACGTAGGGAATCAGCCCCAGCATTTT. Translating it yields CASSELNVGNQPQHF.

J is TRBJ1-5 and V is TRBV19; D may be TRBD1 (5 bases). V was cut by 10 bases and J by 4 bases, with 11 bases left in between. CDR1 LNHDA and CDR2 SQIVND come from the germline V gene (reference sequence). This CDR3 has 12 residues. The CDR3, as DNA: TGTGCCATTGGGCGGGGGAATCAGCCCCAGCATTTT. Translating it yields CAIGRGNQPQHF.

The rearrangement uses TRBV9 and TRBJ1-3; 8 bases match TRBD1. There are 13 residues in the CDR3. Per germline, CDR1 SGDLS and CDR2 YYNGEE. V shed 3 bases, J shed 13 bases, and the junction held 9 bases outside the gene matches. The CDR3 protein is CASSAPTGAWIYF. For the CDR3, the DNA is TGTGCCAGCAGCGCTCCGACAGGGGCATGGATATATTTT.

This sequence joins TRBV3-1 (or the pseudogene TRBV3-2) and TRBJ1-2, with D unresolved. CDR1 and CDR2 (germline): LGHDT, YNNKEL (reference sequence). The CDR3 consists of 13 residues. The V end was cut by 4 bases, the J end by 8 bases, with 14 bases between. CDR3: CASSRDQDRGYTF. The CDR3 nucleotides are TGTGCCAGCAGCCGCGACCAGGACCGAGGCTACACCTTC.

The chain combines TRBV9 with TRBJ2-7, with D tentatively TRBD1 (5 bases). This CDR3 spans 14 amino acids. CDR1 SGDLS and CDR2 YYNGEE come from the germline V gene. Trimming stripped 0 bases from V and 2 bases from J, with 9 bases between. The CDR3 DNA is TGTGCCAGCAGCGTAGGTGGGGCGACCTACGAGCAGTACTTC. As protein: CASSVGGATYEQYF. The entire variable domain, with the rest obtained from reference TRBV9 and TRBJ2-7, is as follows: DSGVTQTPKHLITATGQRVTLRCSPRSGDLSVYWYQQSLDQGLQFLIQYYNGEERAKGNILERFSAQQFPDLHSELNLSSLELGDSALYFCASSVGGATYEQYFGPGTRLTVT.

The chain carries TRBV29-1 and TRBJ2-3; D is unclear. There are 13 residues in the CDR3. From germline, CDR1 is SQVTM and CDR2 ANQGSEA. V was pared by 6 bases and J by 2 bases, with 12 bases between. DNA of the CDR3: TGCAGCGTGGAGTGGCAGGTCACAGATACGCAGTATTTT. Its protein is CSVEWQVTDTQYF.

This clone was recorded once. The V call is TRBV25-1, the J call TRBJ2-3; D is unresolved. V lost 0 bases to trimming and J lost 8 bases, with 9 bases between them. The CDR3 has 13 residues. The germline V gene encodes CDR1 MGHDK and CDR2 SYGVNS. The CDR3 here is CASSEYVPGTQYF. The DNA of the CDR3 is TGTGCCAGCAGTGAATATGTTCCGGGTACGCAGTATTTT.

This chain connects TRBV27 to TRBJ2-7; TRBD1 agrees at 12 bases. CDR3 length: 16 residues. CDR1 and CDR2 from the germline V gene are MNHEY and SMNVEV (reference sequence). Trimming removed 7 bases from V and 6 bases from J; junction bases left unmatched: 13. Here the CDR3 DNA reads TGTGCCAGCACTCCGGGGGCCGGGACAGGGGGCGCCGAGCAGTACTTC. Translated: CASTPGAGTGGAEQYF.

In nucleotides, the CDR3 is TGTGCCAGCAGCTTAGGTAGAGGACAGGGGGCCCAGAATTCACCCCTCCACTTT. Protein sequence: CASSLGRGQGAQNSPLHF. This chain links TRBV11-2 with TRBJ1-6, with 11 bases fitting TRBD1. Per germline, CDR1 SGHAT and CDR2 FQNNGV. The CDR3 covers 18 residues. Unmatched junction bases numbered 9, after V lost 1 base and J lost 7 bases.

The chain carries TRBV6-5 and TRBJ1-2; 10 positions agree with TRBD1. The trim removed 6 bases at V and 7 bases at J, leaving 8 bases unmatched. This CDR3 spans 14 amino acids. Germline CDR1 MNHEY, CDR2 SVGAGI. This CDR3 is CASRARQGASGYTF. The CDR3 region has the DNA TGTGCCAGCAGGGCCAGACAGGGGGCTAGTGGCTACACCTTC.

The chain recombines TRBV30 with TRBJ1-2; 10 nucleotides agree with TRBD1. Trimming at V came to 3 bases and at J to 8 bases, leaving 6 bases not matched to a gene. This CDR3 comprises 13 residues. Germline CDR1 is GTSNPN and CDR2 is SVGIG (reference sequence). This chain's CDR3 is CAWSRGTGAGYTF. The CDR3, as DNA: TGTGCCTGGAGCCGTGGGACAGGGGCCGGCTACACCTTC.

The chain carries TRBV7-8 and TRBJ2-1; the match to TRBD2 covers 14 bases. This CDR3 has 16 amino acids. With V trimmed by 5 bases and J by 7 bases, 7 bases remained unmatched. Germline CDR1 SGHVS, CDR2 FQNEAQ. The CDR3 DNA reads as TGTGCCAGCAGCGTGACTAGCGGGGGGGCGGCTAATGAGCAGTTCTTC. Protein sequence: CASSVTSGGAANEQFF.

The rearrangement joins TRBV19 to TRBJ2-4; D gene ambiguous. The CDR3 length is 15 residues. The V end was cut by 6 bases, the J end by 1 base, with 13 bases between. Germline V gives CDR1 LNHDA, CDR2 SQIVND (reference sequence). The CDR3 coding sequence is TGTGCCAGTAGCCTCCGGTGGAACGCCAAAAACATTCAGTACTTC. This translates into CASSLRWNAKNIQYF.

V usage is TRBV18 and J usage is TRBJ1-3, with D unresolved. With 0 bases removed from V and 8 bases from J, the gap between germline ends came to 11 bases. In germline, CDR1 is KGHSH, CDR2 LQKENI. The CDR3 contains 14 residues. The CDR3 DNA follows: TGTGCCAGCTCACCACCCTCAGTGAGAGACACCATATATTTT. Its protein is CASSPPSVRDTIYF.

Points on this clone: A junction end diverges from the germline sequence, so it may reflect a read error. The V gene is TRBV5-6, the J gene TRBJ2-1; a possible D gene is TRBD2 (7 bases). The germline gives CDR1 SGHDT, CDR2 YYEEEE. This CDR3 comprises 15 residues. Written as DNA, the CDR3 is TGTGCCAGCAGTTTGGGCGGGGGCCAATACAATGAGCAGTTCTTC. Translating gives CASSLGGGQYNEQFF.

The chain combines TRBV7-9 with TRBJ1-1, with unresolved D. The CDR3 is 16 residues long. The V gene's germline CDR1 is SEHNR and CDR2 FQNEAQ (reference sequence). V gave up 5 bases and J gave up 4 bases, with 20 bases separating them. CDR3 sequence reads: CASSGSEFLTITEAFF. The CDR3 DNA reads TGTGCCAGCAGCGGATCAGAGTTTCTTACTATCACTGAAGCTTTCTTT.

Note on this clone: It is unclear where the CDR3 begins or ends on the DNA, so no DNA is shown, and the CDR3 is as TCRdb lists it. The chain links TRBV12-3 or TRBV12-4 to TRBJ1-5. The length of the CDR3 is 13 amino acids, counting both ends. This CDR3 reads CASSFGEGQPQHF.

This rearrangement joins TRBV21-1 to TRBJ2-1; the D segment call TRBD2 is taken from the table without a DNA check. TRBV21-1 is listed as a pseudogene. The CDR3 has 14 residues. The CDR3 coding sequence is TGTGCCAGCGGCGACGGGAGCTCCTACAATGAGCAGTTCTTC. Residues: CASGDGSSYNEQFF.

The CDR3 nucleotides are TGTGCCAGCAGTTACTCCGGGGTTTATGGCTACACCTTC. Residues: CASSYSGVYGYTF. The gene calls are TRBV6-5 and TRBJ1-2; D not resolved. CDR3 length: 13 residues. CDR1 and CDR2 from the germline V gene are MNHEY and SVGAGI. V was trimmed by 0 bases and J by 5 bases, leaving 7 bases between them.

J is TRBJ2-3 and V is TRBV6-5; D unclear. V shed 8 bases and J shed 1 base, with 4 bases lying between them. The CDR3 consists of 11 residues. Germline V gene lookup returns CDR1 MNHEY and CDR2 SVGAGI. CDR3 coding DNA: TGTGCCAGCGGGGGCACAGATACGCAGTATTTT. Its translation: CASGGTDTQYF.

This chain connects TRBV4-3 to TRBJ2-3; possibly TRBD2 for D (6 bases). CDR1 LGHNA and CDR2 YSLEER come from the germline V gene. The CDR3 runs to 17 residues. Trimming pared 1 base from V and 4 bases from J, leaving 18 bases between. CDR3 in amino acids: CASSQGRSGGFADTQYF. Here the CDR3 DNA reads TGCGCCAGCAGCCAAGGCAGGAGTGGAGGGTTCGCAGATACGCAGTATTTT.

This clone was picked up one time. The chain employs TRBV11-1 and TRBJ1-2, with 8 bases lining up with TRBD1. Germline V gives CDR1 SGHAT, CDR2 FQDESV (reference sequence). The CDR3 is 14 residues long. V was clipped by 2 bases and J by 8 bases; unmatched bases: 7. The CDR3 spells CASSLPGQGGGYTF. Here the CDR3 DNA reads TGTGCCAGCAGCTTACCCGGACAGGGTGGAGGCTACACCTTC.

The rearrangement joins TRBV5-8 to TRBJ1-5; D is perhaps TRBD1 (5 bases). V was shortened by 5 bases and J by 15 bases, with 18 bases between the two germline ends. The CDR3 contains 12 residues. CDR1 is SGHTS and CDR2 is YDEGEE in the germline V gene. CDR3 in amino acids: CASSYPGTGTHF. CDR3 sequence (DNA): TGTGCCAGCAGTTACCCCGGGACGGGAACGCATTTT.